This T cell receptor beta chain was retrieved from a study of response to subunit inactivated influenza vaccine. The CDR3 loop spans 12 amino acids. Per germline, CDR1 MDHEN and CDR2 SYDVKM. TCRdb used MiXCR to reprocess the RT-PCR reads, holding one entry per CDR3 protein. The table shows approximately 700,000 distinct CDR3 sequences, with about 14% occurring only once. Points on this clonotype: At one end the junction does not follow the germline gene, possibly because of a read error.

The chain carries TRBV28 and TRBJ2-7; D possibly matches TRBD1 or TRBD2 (5 bases each). The receptor was derived from a man aged 45 to 65 who received an inactivated influenza vaccine. Sequencing was performed on PBMCs from blood, taken 14 to 15 days before vaccination. DNA of the CDR3: TGTGCCACCGGTGGGGGTCTTTACGAGCAGCACTTC. Translation gives CATGGGLYEQHF. Looking up the rest from reference TRBV28 and TRBJ2-7 gives the full variable domain: DVKVTQSSRYLVKRTGEKVFLECVQDMDHENMFWYRQDPGLGLRLIYFSYDVKMKEKGDIPEGYSVSREKKERFSLILESASTNQTSMYLCATGGGLYEQHFGPGTRLTVT.